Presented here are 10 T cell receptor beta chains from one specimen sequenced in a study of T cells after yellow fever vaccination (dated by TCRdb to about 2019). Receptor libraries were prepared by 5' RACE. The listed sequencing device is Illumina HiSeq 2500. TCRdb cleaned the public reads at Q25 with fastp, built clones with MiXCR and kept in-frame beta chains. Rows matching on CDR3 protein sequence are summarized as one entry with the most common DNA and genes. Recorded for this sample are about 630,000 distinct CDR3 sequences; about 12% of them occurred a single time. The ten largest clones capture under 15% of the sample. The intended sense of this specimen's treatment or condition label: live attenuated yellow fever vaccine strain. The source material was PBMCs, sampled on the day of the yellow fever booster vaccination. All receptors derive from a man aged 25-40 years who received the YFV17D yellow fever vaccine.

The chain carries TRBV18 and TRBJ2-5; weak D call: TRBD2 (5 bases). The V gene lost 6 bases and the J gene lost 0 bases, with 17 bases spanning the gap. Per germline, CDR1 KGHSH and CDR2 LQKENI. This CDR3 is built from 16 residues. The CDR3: CASSPGIARYQETQYF. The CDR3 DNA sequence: TGTGCCAGCTCTCCCGGGATAGCTCGGTACCAAGAGACCCAGTACTTC. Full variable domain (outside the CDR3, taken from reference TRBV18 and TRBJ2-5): NAGVMQNPRHLVRRRGQEARLRCSPMKGHSHVYWYRQLPEEGLKFMVYLQKENIIDESGMPKERFSAEFPKEGPSILRIQQVVRGDSAAYFCASSPGIARYQETQYFGPGTRLLVL.

The CDR3 loop is CSATGLGAAYEQYF. DNA for the CDR3: TGCAGTGCTACCGGACTTGGGGCCGCCTACGAGCAGTACTTC. The V gene is TRBV20-1, the J gene TRBJ2-7; the D gene could be TRBD1 or TRBD2 (5 bases each). This CDR3 spans 14 amino acids. From germline, CDR1 is DFQATT and CDR2 SNEGSKA (reference sequence). Trimming removed 4 bases from V and 2 bases from J, with 15 bases in between.

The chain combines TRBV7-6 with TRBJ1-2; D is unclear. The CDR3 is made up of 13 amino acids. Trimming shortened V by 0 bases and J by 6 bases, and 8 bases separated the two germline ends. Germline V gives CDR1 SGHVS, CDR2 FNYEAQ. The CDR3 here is CASSLALCDGYTF. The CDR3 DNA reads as TGTGCCAGCAGCTTAGCGCTCTGCGATGGCTACACCTTC.

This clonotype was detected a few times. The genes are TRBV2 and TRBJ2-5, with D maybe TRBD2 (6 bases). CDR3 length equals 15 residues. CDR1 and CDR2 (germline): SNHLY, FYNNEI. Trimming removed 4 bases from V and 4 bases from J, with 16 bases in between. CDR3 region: CASSVGFGGRETQYF. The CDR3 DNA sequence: TGTGCCAGCAGTGTTGGATTCGGGGGACGAGAGACCCAGTACTTC. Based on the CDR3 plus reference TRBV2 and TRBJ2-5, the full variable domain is EPEVTQTPSHQVTQMGQEVILRCVPISNHLYFYWYRQILGQKVEFLVSFYNNEISEKSEIFDDQFSVERPDGSNFTLKIRSTKLEDSAMYFCASSVGFGGRETQYFGPGTRLLVL.

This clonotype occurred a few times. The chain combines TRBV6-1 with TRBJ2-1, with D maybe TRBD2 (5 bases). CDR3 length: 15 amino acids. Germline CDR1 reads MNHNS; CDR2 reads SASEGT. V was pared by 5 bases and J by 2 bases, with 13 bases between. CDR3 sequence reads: CASSQDGAAYNEQFF. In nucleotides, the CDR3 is TGTGCCAGCAGTCAAGACGGAGCGGCCTACAATGAGCAGTTCTTC.

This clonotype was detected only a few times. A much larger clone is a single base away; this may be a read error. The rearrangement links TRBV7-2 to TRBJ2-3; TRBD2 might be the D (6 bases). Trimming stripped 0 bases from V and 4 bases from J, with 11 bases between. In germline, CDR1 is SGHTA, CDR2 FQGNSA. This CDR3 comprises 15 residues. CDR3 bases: TGTGCCAGCAGCTTAGCGGGAGGAGGCTCAGATACGCAGTATTTT. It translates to CASSLAGGGSDTQYF.

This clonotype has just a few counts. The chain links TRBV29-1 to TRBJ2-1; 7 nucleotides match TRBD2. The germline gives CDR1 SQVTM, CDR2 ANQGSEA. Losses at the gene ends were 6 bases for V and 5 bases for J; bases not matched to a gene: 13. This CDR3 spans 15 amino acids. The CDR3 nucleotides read TGCAGCGTCGGACGATTTGGGGGAGGGAACAATGAGCAGTTCTTC. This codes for CSVGRFGGGNNEQFF.

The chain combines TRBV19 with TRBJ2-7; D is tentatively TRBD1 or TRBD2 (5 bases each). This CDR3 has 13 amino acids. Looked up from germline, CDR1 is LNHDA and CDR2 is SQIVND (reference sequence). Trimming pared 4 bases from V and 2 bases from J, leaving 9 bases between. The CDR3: CASSKGSAYEQYF. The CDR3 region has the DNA TGTGCCAGTAGTAAGGGGAGTGCCTACGAGCAGTACTTC.

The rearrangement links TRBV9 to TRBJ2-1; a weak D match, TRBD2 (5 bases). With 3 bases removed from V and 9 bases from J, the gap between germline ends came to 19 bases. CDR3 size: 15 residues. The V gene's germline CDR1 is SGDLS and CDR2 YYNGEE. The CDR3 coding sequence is TGTGCCAGCAGCGCCCGCGGTAGACGGGAAGGTGAGCAGTTCTTC. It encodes CASSARGRREGEQFF.

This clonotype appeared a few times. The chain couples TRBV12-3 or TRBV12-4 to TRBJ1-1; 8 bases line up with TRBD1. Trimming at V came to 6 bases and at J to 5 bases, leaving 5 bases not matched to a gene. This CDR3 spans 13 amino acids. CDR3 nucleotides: TGTGCCAGCAGGCGGCAGGGGGCTACTGAAGCTTTCTTT. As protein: CASRRQGATEAFF.